This T cell receptor beta chain was captured by sequencing in a study of shared clonotypes between healthy human individuals. Only in-frame clones appear in the TCRdb table, and some are missing; sequencing was by immunoSEQ multiplex PCR. Of about 2.2 million clones listed, around 93% were seen once; the top ten hold roughly 1.8%. Terminally differentiated effector memory CD45RA+ cells were excluded by CCR7 positive selection of CD45RO-negative cells. Trimming pared 5 bases from V and 2 bases from J, leaving 13 bases between. The CDR3 length is 14 residues. Germline V gives CDR1 SEHNR, CDR2 FQNEAQ (reference sequence).

The sequence was collected from a man younger than 35 in good health. Some clones in this sample may be carry-over from other donors' samples. The sequencing input was naive CD8+ T cells from PBMCs. The rearrangement uses TRBV7-9 and TRBJ2-7, with TRBD1 as a possible D gene (5 bases). The CDR3 loop is CASSPKTDPYEQYF. CDR3 bases: TGTGCCAGCAGCCCCAAGACAGACCCCTACGAGCAGTACTTC.